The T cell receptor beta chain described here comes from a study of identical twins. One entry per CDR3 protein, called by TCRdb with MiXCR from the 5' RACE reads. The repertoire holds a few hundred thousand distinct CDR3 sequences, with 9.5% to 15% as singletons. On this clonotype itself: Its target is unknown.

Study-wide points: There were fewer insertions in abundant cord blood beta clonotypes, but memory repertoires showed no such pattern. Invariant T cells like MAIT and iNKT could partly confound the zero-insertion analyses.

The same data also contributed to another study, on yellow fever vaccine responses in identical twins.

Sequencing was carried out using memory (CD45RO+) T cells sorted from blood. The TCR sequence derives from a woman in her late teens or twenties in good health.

CDR3 in DNA: TGTGCCAGCAGCTTTAGCCCGGCCCTCGCAGTGACGCAGTATTTT. Protein sequence: CASSFSPALAVTQYF. The chain links TRBV7-9 to TRBJ2-3, with D uncertain. V dropped 3 bases and J dropped 9 bases, with 19 bases sitting between them. The CDR3 spans 15 residues. Germline V gene sequence: CDR1 SEHNR, CDR2 FQNEAQ (reference sequence).